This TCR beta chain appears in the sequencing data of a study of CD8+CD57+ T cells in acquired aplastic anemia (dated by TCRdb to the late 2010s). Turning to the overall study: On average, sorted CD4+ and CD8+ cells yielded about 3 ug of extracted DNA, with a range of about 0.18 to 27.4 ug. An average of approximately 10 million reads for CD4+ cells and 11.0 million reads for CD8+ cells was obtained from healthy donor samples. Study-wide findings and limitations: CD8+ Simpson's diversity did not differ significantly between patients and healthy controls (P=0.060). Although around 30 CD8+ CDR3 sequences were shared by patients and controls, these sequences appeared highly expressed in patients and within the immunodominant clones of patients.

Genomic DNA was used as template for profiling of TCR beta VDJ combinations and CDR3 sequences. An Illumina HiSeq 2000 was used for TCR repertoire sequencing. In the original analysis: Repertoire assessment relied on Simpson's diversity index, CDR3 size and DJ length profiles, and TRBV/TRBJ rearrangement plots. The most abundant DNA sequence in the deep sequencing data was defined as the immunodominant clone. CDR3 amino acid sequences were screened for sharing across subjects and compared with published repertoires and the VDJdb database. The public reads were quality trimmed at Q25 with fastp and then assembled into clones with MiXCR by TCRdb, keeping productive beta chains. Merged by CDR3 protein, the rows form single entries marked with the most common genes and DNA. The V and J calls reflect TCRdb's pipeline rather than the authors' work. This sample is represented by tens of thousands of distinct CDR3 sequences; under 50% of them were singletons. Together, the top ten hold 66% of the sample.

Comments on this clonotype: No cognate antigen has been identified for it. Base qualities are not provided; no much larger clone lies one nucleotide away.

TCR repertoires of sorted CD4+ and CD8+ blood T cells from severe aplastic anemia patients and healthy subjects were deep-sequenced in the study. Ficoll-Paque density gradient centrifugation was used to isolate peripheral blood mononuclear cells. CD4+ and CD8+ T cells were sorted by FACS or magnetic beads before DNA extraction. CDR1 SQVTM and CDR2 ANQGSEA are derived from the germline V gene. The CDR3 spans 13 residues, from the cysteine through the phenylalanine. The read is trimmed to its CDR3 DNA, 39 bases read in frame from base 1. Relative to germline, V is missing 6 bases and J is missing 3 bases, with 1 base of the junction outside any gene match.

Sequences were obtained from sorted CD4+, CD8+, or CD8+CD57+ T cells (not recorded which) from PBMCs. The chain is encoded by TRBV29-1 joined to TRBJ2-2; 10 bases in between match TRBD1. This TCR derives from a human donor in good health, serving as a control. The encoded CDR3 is CSVGQGYTGELFF. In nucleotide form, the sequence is TGCAGCGTGGGACAGGGGTACACCGGGGAGCTGTTTTTT.